The clone carrying this T cell receptor beta chain was recorded a few times. Germline-derived CDR1 and CDR2 are MNHNY and SVGAGI (reference sequence). CDR3 length equals 17 residues. The J segment lost 6 bases and the V segment lost 0 bases, leaving 7 bases of the junction unmatched. The data originate from a study of T cells in Graves' hyperthyroidism and ophthalmopathy. Researchers amplified the TCR beta CDR3 regions from RNA transcripts. During a first-round RT-PCR of the TCR CDR3, the HTBI primer set was used. MiXCR was run by TCRdb on the multiplex PCR reads, yielding one entry per CDR3 protein. The sample includes about 400,000 distinct CDR3 sequences, about 25% of them seen just once.

The TCR originated in a man aged 45-60 years with Graves' hyperthyroidism. Sequences were obtained from blood. The gene calls are TRBV6-6 and TRBJ2-1; TRBD2 matches at 11 bases. The CDR3 coding sequence is TGTGCCAGCAGTTACTCCCTTAGCGGGAGGGCCTTCAATGAGCAGTTCTTC. It specifies CASSYSLSGRAFNEQFF.